This T cell receptor (beta chain) was obtained from a study of blood T cell repertoires in COVID-19. Study-level background: Sources were T cells, B-cell-depleted T cells, or PBMCs; the material itself was cDNA or gDNA.

Germline loops: CDR1 GTSNPN, CDR2 SVGIG (reference sequence). The CDR3 loop spans 12 amino acids. V was clipped by 3 bases and J by 2 bases, with 7 bases between them. In the original processing: By means of reference gene primer amplification, nucleated cell counts were estimated. The table came from immunoSEQ multiplex PCR; TCRdb's copy has only in-frame clones and leaves some out. V, J and clone size were drawn from that table, and D and trimming were deduced from the DNA. This sample carries 380,000 or so clones, around 89% of them seen once, and the ten largest clones take more than 1%. Source material: peripheral blood. The V and J genes are TRBV30 and TRBJ2-5, with D possibly being TRBD2 (5 bases). This sequence was found in a man in his forties with acute or convalescent COVID-19. CDR3 DNA sequence: TGTGCCTGGAGGGACTTTCAAGAGACCCAGTACTTC. This sequence encodes CAWRDFQETQYF.